This TCR beta chain was profiled in a study of OX40 agonist ivuxolimab in advanced cancers. A remark on this clone: Its antigen remains unidentified.

Only in-frame clones appear in the TCRdb table, and some are missing; sequencing was by immunoSEQ multiplex PCR. The sample lists more than 65,000 clones, under 80% occurring once. The CDR3 runs 15 residues. The germline V gene has CDR1 WNHNN and CDR2 SYGVQD (reference sequence). V gave up 0 bases and J gave up 3 bases; unmatched junction bases: 4. Points from the study as a whole: Expanded peripheral T cell antigen specificity was not determined. Clonal expansion among partial responders at 0.1-3.0 mg/kg ranked near the lowest. Some patients who did not respond also had low normalized T-cell clonal expansion.

The clonotype comes from an adult with an advanced solid tumor such as melanoma, head and neck, liver or kidney cancer. J is TRBJ1-2 and V is TRBV10-1; TRBD1 aligns across 7 bases. This material consisted of CD4+ or CD8+ T cells sorted from blood, taken in a trial of the OX40 agonist ivuxolimab. As DNA, the CDR3 is TGCGCCAGCAGTGAGTCAACAGGGGCGGACTATGGCTACACCTTC. Amino acids: CASSESTGADYGYTF.